This entry concerns a single T cell receptor (beta chain). Its cognate antigen has yet to be identified. No per-base quality is available; no much larger clone lies one base away. This entry belongs to a study of beta chain features in type 1 diabetes (dated by TCRdb to the late 2010s). Looking at the study overall: Mean age, gender distribution, total cell number and subset yield were not different between patients and healthy donors. A total of under 120,000,000 sorted cells were examined across all samples, and RNA yield correlated strongly with the number of cells per subset. The study compared the TCRB repertoires of sorted circulating CD4+ T cell subsets in recently diagnosed type 1 diabetes patients with those in matched healthy donors. Regulatory and stem cell-like memory subsets were isolated from only 8 patients and about eight healthy donors, whereas naive and central memory subsets came from all 30 or so donors. What the work shows at the level of the full study, not this receptor alone: At VDJ recombination sites, patients with type 1 diabetes made fewer insertions and deleted more nucleotides, a pattern implying thymic rearrangement abnormalities. Shorter templates might be favored by PCR, yet because patient and control samples were amplified and corrected together, any such skew would affect both groups equally. Naive, central memory and regulatory TCRB repertoires appeared to be more similar among patients than among healthy donors. Type 1 diabetes patients showed a moderate but significant shortening of TCRB CDR3 length in all four CD4+ subsets. Sequencing cDNA rather than genomic DNA could over-represent highly expressing activated cells, although activation and CD3 levels did not differ between groups. HLA sub-analyses involved small numbers of individuals, so any influence of HLA type on TCRB rearrangement remained unresolved.

CDR1 and CDR2 are drawn from the germline V gene: SGHTA, FQGNSA. V is trimmed back by 4 bases and J by 5 bases, and the junction contains 7 bases that no gene match accounts for. The CDR3, from cysteine to phenylalanine, totals 14 residues. Of all the DNA, just the CDR3 is kept, 42 bases in frame from base 1. The entire isolated RNA was reverse transcribed using the High Capacity cDNA Reverse Transcription Kit, and thus expressed TCRB transcripts were sequenced. Deep immunoSEQ sequencing was applied to naive, central memory and regulatory T cell samples, giving an average of roughly 3.5 million total reads per sample. Sorted cells were lysed in RLT buffer, and RNA was extracted using DNase-treated RNeasy Micro or Mini kits according to cell number. Each cell subset was processed on its own to prevent cross-contamination, while patient and healthy donor samples were processed together. The immunoSEQ multiplex PCR was used to amplify TCRB sequences from cDNA, yielding 87-bp fragments that span the CDR3 region. The amplicons were sequenced using the Illumina HiSeq platform. Turning to the authors' computational methods: Synthetic template baselines were used to correct PCR bias computationally, reads within Hamming distance 2 were collapsed, and singletons that could not be merged were discarded. Reads were aligned against IMGT so that V, D and J genes, CDR3 length and insertions or deletions at six rearrangement sites could be assigned. Within each subset, clonotype counts were normalized to the number of sorted cells before true diversity and Gini coefficients were calculated with the tcR R package. Repertoire sharing was quantified using the overlap coefficient calculated on TCRB nucleotide sequences. Out-of-frame TCRB sequences from naive cells were analyzed as a proxy for the pre-selection repertoire. In TCRdb, the immuneACCESS table is reduced to in-frame sequences with V and J assigned. These tables do not hold every clone; where another copy was compared, an unresolved V gene accounts for under half, and the others remain unexplained. V, J and clone size derive from that table, while D and trimming were established from the DNA sequence. The sample table holds a few hundred thousand clones, of which 13% were seen once. The ten largest clones add up to roughly 0.015% of the sample.

From each donor, a single peripheral blood sample of roughly 0.11 L on average was drawn into heparinised tubes. Naive, central memory, regulatory and stem cell-like memory CD4+ T cells were sorted on a BD FACSAria II using a panel including CD45RO, CCR7, CD25, CD127, CD95 and CD27. Purity was above 98% for every sorted population. PBMCs were separated immediately by Lymphoprep density gradient centrifugation and were stained directly, without being cultured. Samples were stained and sorted in pairs, with one healthy donor and one patient per experiment, so that batch effects were minimized. Sequenced input: naive CD4+ T cells from blood. The intended sense of this specimen's cell subset or site label: true naive CD4+ T cells. The source is a young woman with type 1 diabetes. In this chain, TRBV7-2 is recombined with TRBJ2-5, and 7 bases in between align with TRBD1. The CDR3 has the sequence CASSSTGWGETQYF. The nucleotides read TGTGCCAGCAGCTCGACAGGGTGGGGGGAGACCCAGTACTTC.